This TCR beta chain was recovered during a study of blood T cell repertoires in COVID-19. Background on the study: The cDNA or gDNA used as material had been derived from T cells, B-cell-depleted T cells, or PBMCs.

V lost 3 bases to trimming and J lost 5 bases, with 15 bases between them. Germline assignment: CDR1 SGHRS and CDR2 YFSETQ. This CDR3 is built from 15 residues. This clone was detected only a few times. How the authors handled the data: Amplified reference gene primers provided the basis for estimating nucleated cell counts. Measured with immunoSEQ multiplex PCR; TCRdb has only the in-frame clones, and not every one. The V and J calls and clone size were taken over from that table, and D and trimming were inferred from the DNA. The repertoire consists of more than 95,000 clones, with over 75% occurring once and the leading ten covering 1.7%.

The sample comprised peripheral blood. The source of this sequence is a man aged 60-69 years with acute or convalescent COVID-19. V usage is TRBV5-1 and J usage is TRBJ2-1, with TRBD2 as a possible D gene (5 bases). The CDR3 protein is CASSSLPAGDNEQFF. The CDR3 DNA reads TGCGCCAGCAGCTCCCTCCCGGCGGGCGACAATGAGCAGTTCTTC.